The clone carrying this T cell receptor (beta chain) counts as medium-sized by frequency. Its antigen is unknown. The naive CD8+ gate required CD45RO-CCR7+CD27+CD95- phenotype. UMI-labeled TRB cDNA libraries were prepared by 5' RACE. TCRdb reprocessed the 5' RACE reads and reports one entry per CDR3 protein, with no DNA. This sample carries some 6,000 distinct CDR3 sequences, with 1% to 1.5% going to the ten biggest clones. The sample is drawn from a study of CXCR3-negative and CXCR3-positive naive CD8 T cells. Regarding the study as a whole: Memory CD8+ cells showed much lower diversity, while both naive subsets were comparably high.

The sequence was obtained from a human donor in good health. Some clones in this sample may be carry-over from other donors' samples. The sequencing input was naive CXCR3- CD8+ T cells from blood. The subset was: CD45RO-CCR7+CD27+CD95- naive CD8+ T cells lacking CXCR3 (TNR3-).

The CDR3 sequence is CASSLETNEQFF. The V call is TRBV5-1, the J call TRBJ2-1. The CDR3 sequence is 12 residues long. Germline V lookup: CDR1 SGHRS, CDR2 YFSETQ.